The 20 T cell receptor beta chains below were found in one sample sequenced in a study of response to subunit inactivated influenza vaccine. TCRdb re-called the RT-PCR reads through MiXCR, storing one row per CDR3 protein. The sample holds 250,000 to 350,000 distinct CDR3 sequences, approximately 23% seen once. Specimen: PBMCs from blood, collected 21 months after vaccination. Receptors originate from a man in his fifties or sixties who received an inactivated influenza vaccine.

This clonotype was seen a handful of times. At one boundary the junction diverges from the germline segment, which might be a read error. V usage is TRBV28 and J usage is TRBJ2-7, with 14 positions matching TRBD2. CDR1 is MDHEN, CDR2 SYDVKM, per germline. The CDR3 runs 14 residues. In DNA, the CDR3 is TGTGCCAGCAGCCCGGGACTAGCGGGAGCCGAGCCGTACTTC. It specifies CASSPGLAGAEPYF.

V usage is TRBV7-9 and J usage is TRBJ2-3, with TRBD2 matching over 9 bases. This CDR3 is 17 amino acids long. Germline lookup yields CDR1 SEHNR and CDR2 FQNEAQ (reference sequence). J was trimmed by 0 bases and V by 2 bases; bases with no gene match: 6. The CDR3 is CASSLLAGAVSTDTQYF. Written as DNA, the CDR3 is TGTGCCAGCAGCTTATTAGCGGGGGCCGTTAGCACAGATACGCAGTATTTT.

CDR3 residues: CASSQGPRAASGGNQPQHF. Here the CDR3 DNA reads TGCGCCAGCAGCCAAGGTCCGAGGGCCGCCAGCGGTGGCAATCAGCCCCAGCATTTT. The chain employs TRBV4-1 and TRBJ1-5, with D unresolved. Trimming cost V 1 base and J 2 bases, with 21 bases left between them. There are 19 residues in the CDR3. Germline CDR1 is MGHRA and CDR2 is YSYEKL.

There are a few counts of this clonotype. This chain links TRBV11-2 with TRBJ2-7; D is unresolved. Germline lookup yields CDR1 SGHAT and CDR2 FQNNGV. The CDR3 has 14 residues. Deletions cut 0 bases from V and 1 base from J, with 7 bases between. The CDR3 region is CASSLDFLSYEQYF. The DNA of the CDR3 is TGTGCCAGCAGCTTAGATTTTCTGTCCTACGAGCAGTACTTC.

This clonotype has a handful of counts. The J gene is TRBJ1-1, the V gene TRBV20-1; D remains unclear. CDR3 length equals 13 residues. V lost 6 bases, J lost 1 base, and 12 bases lay in between. Germline V gene data show CDR1 as DFQATT and CDR2 as SNEGSKA (reference sequence). CDR3 residues: CSATKTGNTEAFF. The CDR3 DNA reads as TGCAGTGCCACCAAAACGGGGAACACTGAAGCTTTCTTT.

The genes are TRBV20-1 and TRBJ1-1; weak D call: TRBD1 (5 bases). Germline V gene data show CDR1 as DFQATT and CDR2 as SNEGSKA (reference sequence). The CDR3 runs 13 residues. Trimming stripped 2 bases from V and 1 base from J, with 8 bases between. Written as DNA, the CDR3 is TGCAGTGCTAGATTCGACAGGAACACTGAAGCTTTCTTT. It is translated as CSARFDRNTEAFF.

The chain uses TRBV7-9 and TRBJ1-1; 9 positions agree with TRBD1. The CDR3 has 15 residues. Per the germline V gene, CDR1 is SEHNR and CDR2 is FQNEAQ (reference sequence). V lost 5 bases, J lost 5 bases, and 9 bases stayed unmatched. The CDR3 spells CASSPRTGVWTEAFF. The DNA for the CDR3 is TGTGCCAGCAGCCCAAGGACAGGGGTTTGGACTGAAGCTTTCTTT.

This clonotype has at least ten counts. The chain has TRBV10-3 and TRBJ2-5; possible D gene TRBD2, 7 bases. This CDR3 region has 16 residues. V was pared by 4 bases and J by 2 bases, with 17 bases between. The germline CDR1 and CDR2 sequences are ENHRY and SYGVKD. CDR3 in DNA: TGTGCCATCAGTGGGGGGCTAGCGGCATCACAAGAGACCCAGTACTTC. Amino acid sequence: CAISGGLAASQETQYF.

This clonotype was counted many times. This sequence joins TRBV25-1 and TRBJ2-1, with D tentatively TRBD2 (6 bases). With 1 base removed from V and 0 bases from J, the gap between germline ends came to 7 bases. Germline CDR1 is MGHDK and CDR2 is SYGVNS. This CDR3 contains 15 residues. The CDR3 nucleotides read TGTGCCAGCAGTGAATTCGGGAGCTCCTACAATGAGCAGTTCTTC. This codes for CASSEFGSSYNEQFF.

The table lists this clonotype with many counts. This chain uses TRBV5-1 with TRBJ1-1, with TRBD1 matching 11 bases. V gave up 0 bases and J gave up 0 bases; unmatched junction bases: 7. CDR1 is SGHRS and CDR2 is YFSETQ in the germline V gene. This CDR3 is built from 18 residues. CDR3 in amino acids: CASSLARTGGGMNTEAFF. CDR3 bases: TGCGCCAGCAGCTTGGCCAGGACAGGGGGCGGAATGAACACTGAAGCTTTCTTT.

The gene calls are TRBV2 and TRBJ2-3; possibly TRBD2 for D (6 bases). Per the germline V gene, CDR1 is SNHLY and CDR2 is FYNNEI. The length of the CDR3 is 16 residues. V was pared by 9 bases and J by 2 bases, with 21 bases between. The DNA for the CDR3 is TGTGCCAGTAGAAACCCCGGGACTTTTATCACAGATACGCAGTATTTT. Translated, it gives CASRNPGTFITDTQYF.

The rearrangement links TRBV18 to TRBJ2-3; TRBD2 matches at 14 bases. The CDR3 contains 16 residues. V shed 3 bases, J shed 5 bases, and the junction held 4 bases outside the gene matches. Looked up from germline, CDR1 is KGHSH and CDR2 is LQKENI. The chain's CDR3 is CASSPGTSGSEDTQYF. CDR3 in DNA: TGTGCCAGCTCACCGGGGACTAGCGGGAGCGAAGATACGCAGTATTTT.

This clonotype was picked up a small number of times. The chain links TRBV5-1 to TRBJ1-4, with 8 bases that match TRBD1. The CDR3 is 17 residues long. The V and J ends lost 1 base and 0 bases, in that order; junction bases with no gene match: 5. Germline V gene data show CDR1 as SGHRS and CDR2 as YFSETQ. The CDR3 coding sequence is TGCGCCAGCAGCTTGTTCGGACAGGGCACAACTAATGAAAAACTGTTTTTT. Translating it yields CASSLFGQGTTNEKLFF.

CDR3 nucleotide sequence: TGTGCCAGCAGTTACTGGATCCAGACTAGCGGGAGAAGAGCCAAAAACATTCAGTACTTC. Translated, it gives CASSYWIQTSGRRAKNIQYF. The chain is built from TRBV6-2 or TRBV6-3 and TRBJ2-4; 12 bases agree with TRBD2. This CDR3 region has 20 residues. Germline trimming cut 1 base from V and 0 bases from J; bases unmatched to any gene: 10. Germline loops: CDR1 MNHEY, CDR2 SVGEGT.

This clonotype was seen a few times. The chain recombines TRBV6-1 with TRBJ2-7; D gene uncertain. The V end lost 7 bases, the J end lost 0 bases, and 22 bases lay between the germline ends. The CDR3 runs to 17 residues. Per the germline V gene, CDR1 is MNHNS and CDR2 is SASEGT. The CDR3 here is CASTPLLGQPSSYEQYF. The CDR3 DNA is TGTGCCAGCACCCCTCTCCTCGGGCAGCCGAGCTCCTACGAGCAGTACTTC.

This clonotype has only a few counts. This rearrangement joins TRBV27 to TRBJ2-5; D unresolved. CDR3 size: 11 residues. With 3 bases removed from V and 7 bases from J, the gap between germline ends came to 6 bases. CDR1 and CDR2 from the germline V gene are MNHEY and SMNVEV (reference sequence). The CDR3 is CASSFKGTQYF. CDR3 sequence (DNA): TGTGCCAGCAGTTTTAAGGGGACCCAGTACTTC.

This clonotype has at least ten counts. The V gene is TRBV5-4, the J gene TRBJ2-3, with D unresolved. V lost 2 bases and J lost 2, with 12 bases in between. The CDR3 is 15 residues long. The germline CDR1 and CDR2 sequences are SGHNT and YYREEE (reference sequence). The CDR3 protein is CASSLDQTSTDTQYF. The CDR3 bases are TGTGCCAGCAGCTTAGACCAGACCTCCACAGATACGCAGTATTTT.

The V and J genes are TRBV19 and TRBJ1-1, with D tentatively TRBD1 (6 bases). V dropped 3 bases and J dropped 8 bases, with 10 bases sitting between them. The CDR3 is 12 amino acids. CDR1 and CDR2 from the germline V gene are LNHDA and SQIVND (reference sequence). The CDR3 sequence: CASSIGDIEAFF. The CDR3 DNA is TGTGCCAGTAGTATCGGGGACATCGAAGCTTTCTTT.

This clonotype occurred a few times. The rearrangement links TRBV2 to TRBJ1-5; D is uncertain. V was trimmed by 3 bases and J by 0 bases, leaving 15 bases between them. CDR1 is SNHLY, CDR2 FYNNEI, per germline. This CDR3 contains 17 residues. The CDR3 DNA reads as TGTGCCAGCAGTGATGTGGGCAGCGTCCATAGCAATCAGCCCCAGCATTTT. Translated: CASSDVGSVHSNQPQHF.

The V call is TRBV3-1, the J call TRBJ1-2; D gene uncertain. Trimming cost V 2 bases and J 8 bases, with 12 bases left between them. CDR3 length: 13 amino acids. From germline, CDR1 is LGHDT and CDR2 YNNKEL (reference sequence). The CDR3 region has the DNA TGTGCCAGCAGCCAAACGGAAGGTAGCGGCTACACCTTC. Its protein is CASSQTEGSGYTF.